This TCR beta chain was documented in a study of patients and donors after allogeneic stem cell transplantation. This clonotype was counted between two and nine times. MiXCR was run by TCRdb on the RT-PCR reads, yielding one entry per CDR3 protein. The table lists some 20,000 distinct CDR3 sequences, about 30% of them singletons, with 40% to 50% in the top ten. This CDR3 has 12 residues. V was pared by 2 bases and J by 4 bases, with 3 bases between. This chain connects TRBV12-3 or TRBV12-4 to TRBJ1-3, with D hard to call. The receptor was isolated from a human donor who was either an allogeneic HSCT recipient or a stem cell or donor lymphocyte infusion donor (not recorded which). It is not recorded whose cells these are; they may come from a transplant donor. Material: blood, either unsorted or a sorted T cell fraction (not recorded which). CDR3 protein: CASSLSGNTIYF. CDR3 sequence (DNA): TGTGCCAGCAGTTTATCCGGAAACACCATATATTTT.